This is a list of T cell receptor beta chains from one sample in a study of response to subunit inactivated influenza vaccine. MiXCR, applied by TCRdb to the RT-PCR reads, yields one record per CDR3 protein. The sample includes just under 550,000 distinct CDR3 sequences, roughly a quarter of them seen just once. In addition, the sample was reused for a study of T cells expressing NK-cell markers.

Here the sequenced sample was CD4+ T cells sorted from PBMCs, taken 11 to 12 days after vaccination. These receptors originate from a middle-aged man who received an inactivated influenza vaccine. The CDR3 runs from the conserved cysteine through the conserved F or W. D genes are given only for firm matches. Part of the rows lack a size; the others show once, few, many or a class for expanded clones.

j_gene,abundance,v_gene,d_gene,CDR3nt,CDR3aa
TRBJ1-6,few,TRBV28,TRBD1,TGTGCCAGCAGTATCTCCGGGACAGGGCATAATTCACCCCTCCACTTT,CASSISGTGHNSPLHF
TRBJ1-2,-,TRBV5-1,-,TGCGCCAGCAGCTTGGACGGCCAGCCCGGCTACACCTTC,CASSLDGQPGYTF
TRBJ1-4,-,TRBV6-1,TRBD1,TGTGCCAGCAGCCGTCCCGGGACAGGGTTTGGTAATGAAAAACTGTTTTTT,CASSRPGTGFGNEKLFF
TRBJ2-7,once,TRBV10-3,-,TGTGCCATCAGTGAACGGGACGGATACGAGCAGTACTTC,CAISERDGYEQYF
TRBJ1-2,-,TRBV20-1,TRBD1,TGCAGTGCGGGGCAGGGGGCTGACTATGGCTACACCTTC,CSAGQGADYGYTF
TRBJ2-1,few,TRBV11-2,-,TGTGCCAGCCGCCTACCCGGGAATGAGCAGTTCTTC,CASRLPGNEQFF
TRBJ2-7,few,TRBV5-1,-,TGCGCCAGCGGTAGTGTCTCCTACGAGCAGTACTTC,CASGSVSYEQYF
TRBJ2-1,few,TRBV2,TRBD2,TGTGCCAGCAGCGAACGGGTAGCGGGAGGCCAAGGGCTCTTC,CASSERVAGGQGLF
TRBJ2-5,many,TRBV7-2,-,TGTGCCAGCAGCGCCACCGGTAGGGAGACCCAGTACTTC,CASSATGRETQYF
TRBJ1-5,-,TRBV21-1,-,TGTGCCAGCACACACAGCATCAATCAGCCCCAGCATTTT,CASTHSINQPQHF
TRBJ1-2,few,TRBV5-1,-,TGCGCCAGCAGTAATAGGGGACATGGCTACACCTTC,CASSNRGHGYTF
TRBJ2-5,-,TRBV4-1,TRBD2,TGCGCCAGCAGCCAAGATCGGCCTAGCGGGTCGACCCAGTACTTC,CASSQDRPSGSTQYF
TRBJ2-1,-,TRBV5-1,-,TGCGCCAGCAGCTTGGGGCGCGCTAGCGTTGGTGGTGAGCAGTTCTTC,CASSLGRASVGGEQFF
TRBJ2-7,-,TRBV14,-,TGTGCCAGCAGTGCAGGGATCGAGCAGTACTTC,CASSAGIEQYF
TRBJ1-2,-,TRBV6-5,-,TGTGCCAGCAGTTACCGTGTCGGGCCTTATGGCTACACCTTC,CASSYRVGPYGYTF
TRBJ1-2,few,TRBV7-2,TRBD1,TGTGCCAGCAGCCCCCCGGGGACAGTGGGCTATGGCTACACCTTC,CASSPPGTVGYGYTF
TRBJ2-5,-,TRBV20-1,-,TGCAGTGCGAGCTCAGGGACTTACCAAGAGACCCAGTACTTC,CSASSGTYQETQYF
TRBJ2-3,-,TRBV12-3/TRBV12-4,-,TGTGCCAGCAGTTTAAACTCCCCGGGGAGAGATACGCAGTATTTT,CASSLNSPGRDTQYF
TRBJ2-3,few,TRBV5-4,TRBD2,TGTGCCAGCAGCTTGTTTCTTGCGGGAGAGAGCACAGATACGCAGTATTTT,CASSLFLAGESTDTQYF
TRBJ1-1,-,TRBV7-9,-,TGTGCCAGCAGCTTAGGGAAGGGGAAAGCTTTCTTT,CASSLGKGKAFF
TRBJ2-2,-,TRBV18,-,TGTGCCAGCAGCCGCATGCGGGACACCGGGGAGCTGTTTTTT,CASSRMRDTGELFF
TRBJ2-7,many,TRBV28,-,TGTGCCAGCAGTTTAGGTTGGGAGTACGAGCAGTACTTC,CASSLGWEYEQYF
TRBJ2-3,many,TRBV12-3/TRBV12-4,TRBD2,TGTGCCAGCAGTTTACGGACTAGCGGGGGGACGCCACAAGATACGCAGTATTTT,CASSLRTSGGTPQDTQYF
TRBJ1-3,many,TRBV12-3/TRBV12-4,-,TGTGCCAGCAGTCGACAGGTCTCTGGAAACACCATATATTTT,CASSRQVSGNTIYF
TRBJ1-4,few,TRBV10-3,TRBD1,TGTGCCATCAGCCAGGACAGGGACACTGAAAAACTGTTTTTT,CAISQDRDTEKLFF
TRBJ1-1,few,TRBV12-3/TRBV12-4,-,TGTGCCAGCAGCACCCACGTCACTGAAGCTTTCTTT,CASSTHVTEAFF